These T cell receptor beta chains were read from a single sample in a study of control samples from healthy donors and cancer patients. Repertoires were generated with immunoSEQ multiplex PCR, while TCRdb's copy carries only in-frame clones and drops some. The sample holds about 85,000 clones; approximately 90% are singletons and the top ten take roughly 3.4%. Specimen: blood. The receptors stem from a woman younger than 35 in good health. Each CDR3 is given with its conserved first and last residue. D genes are given only for firm matches. Clone size is given for some rows only: seen once, a few or many times, or a class if the clone is expanded.

v_gene	j_gene	d_gene	abundance	len	CDR3aa	CDR3nt
TRBV28	TRBJ1-1	TRBD1	-	17	CASSTTGTGLMNTEAFF	TGTGCCAGCTCAACGACCGGGACAGGACTGATGAACACTGAAGCTTTCTTT
TRBV2	TRBJ2-7	-	-	12	CASSGQIYEQYF	TGTGCCAGCAGTGGACAGATCTACGAGCAGTACTTC
TRBV19	TRBJ2-7	TRBD2	-	16	CASSISQAGASYEQYF	TGTGCCAGTAGTATCAGCCAAGCGGGGGCCAGTTACGAGCAGTACTTC
TRBV3-1/TRBV3-2	TRBJ2-1	TRBD2	-	14	CASSSGLAGNEQFF	TGTGCCAGCAGCTCGGGACTAGCAGGCAATGAGCAGTTCTTC
TRBV4-2	TRBJ2-5	-	-	16	CASSQESSGPLETQYF	TGTGCCAGCAGCCAAGAGTCTTCGGGCCCCTTAGAGACCCAGTACTTC
TRBV5-1	TRBJ1-1	TRBD1	-	14	CASSSGTGNTEAFF	TGCGCCAGCAGCTCCGGGACAGGGAACACTGAAGCTTTCTTT
TRBV11-2	TRBJ2-2	-	-	13	CASTGVNAGELFF	TGTGCCAGCACCGGGGTTAACGCCGGGGAGCTGTTTTTT
TRBV5-1	TRBJ1-1	TRBD1	-	16	CASSQYPRGQGTEAFF	TGCGCCAGCAGCCAATATCCCAGGGGGCAGGGCACTGAAGCTTTCTTT
TRBV21-1	TRBJ2-5	-	-	18	CASSKALFLFEKVETQYF	TGTGCCAGCAGCAAAGCACTTTTTCTGTTTGAAAAGGTGGAGACCCAGTACTTC
TRBV7-3	TRBJ1-6	-	-	15	CASSQGRSYNSPLHF	TGTGCCAGCAGTCAAGGGCGATCCTATAATTCACCCCTCCACTTT
TRBV6-1	TRBJ2-5	-	-	12	CASSETEETQYF	TGTGCCAGCAGTGAAACCGAGGAGACCCAGTACTTC
TRBV5-6	TRBJ1-1	-	-	15	CASSSWGQLYTEAFF	TGTGCCAGCAGCTCATGGGGGCAGCTTTACACTGAAGCTTTCTTT
TRBV12-3/TRBV12-4	TRBJ2-5	-	-	12	CASSTNGETQYF	TGTGCCAGCAGTACCAACGGAGAGACCCAGTACTTC
TRBV9	TRBJ2-7	-	-	15	CASSERGGKIYEQYF	TGTGCCAGCAGCGAGAGGGGTGGAAAGATCTACGAGCAGTACTTC
TRBV9	TRBJ1-1	-	-	14	CASSEYKWNTEAFF	TGTGCCAGCAGCGAATACAAGTGGAACACTGAAGCTTTCTTT
TRBV7-8	TRBJ2-6	TRBD1	-	21	CASSLALRWDRVPSGANVLTF	TGTGCCAGCAGCTTAGCGCTAAGATGGGACAGGGTCCCATCTGGGGCCAACGTCCTGACTTTC
TRBV5-1	TRBJ1-6	-	many	15	CASSTAPTGPEPLHF	TGCGCCAGCAGCACCGCCCCCACAGGGCCGGAACCCCTCCACTTT
TRBV7-9	TRBJ2-2	TRBD2	-	16	CASSNPSGGAAGELFF	TGTGCCAGCAGCAACCCTTCCGGGGGGGCCGCCGGGGAGCTGTTTTTT
TRBV5-1	TRBJ2-6	TRBD1	-	17	CASSLAGTGIGANVLTF	TGCGCCAGCAGCTTGGCCGGGACAGGGATAGGGGCCAACGTCCTGACTTTC
TRBV2	TRBJ1-1	-	-	14	CASNGADSGTEAFF	TGTGCCAGCAATGGGGCGGACTCGGGCACTGAAGCTTTCTTT
TRBV2	TRBJ1-2	-	-	15	CASSQAKDIYYGYTF	TGTGCCAGCAGTCAAGCCAAAGACATTTACTATGGCTACACCTTC
TRBV7-9	TRBJ1-5	TRBD1	-	15	CASSPGTDGDQPQHF	TGTGCCAGCAGCCCTGGGACAGATGGGGATCAGCCCCAGCATTTT
TRBV7-9	TRBJ2-7	TRBD1	-	12	CASSPQGNEQYF	TGTGCCAGCAGCCCACAGGGGAACGAGCAGTACTTC
TRBV6-6	TRBJ1-5	TRBD1	-	16	CASSADPGQLDQPQHF	TGTGCCAGCAGTGCCGACCCGGGACAGTTGGATCAGCCCCAGCATTTT
TRBV29-1	TRBJ1-2	-	-	12	CSVDRGNYGYTF	TGCAGCGTTGACCGGGGTAACTATGGCTACACCTTC
TRBV5-4	TRBJ1-2	-	few	12	CASSSNRDGYTF	TGTGCCAGCAGCTCCAACAGGGACGGCTACACCTTC
TRBV27	TRBJ1-2	-	-	13	CASSLFLDYGYTF	TGTGCCAGCAGTTTATTTTTGGACTATGGCTACACCTTC
TRBV4-1	TRBJ1-5	-	-	16	CASSLFLGEGNQPQHF	TGCGCCAGCAGCCTTTTTCTAGGAGAGGGCAATCAGCCCCAGCATTTT
TRBV27	TRBJ2-1	-	-	16	CASSYSGADSYNEQFF	TGTGCCAGCAGTTACTCAGGGGCGGACTCCTACAATGAGCAGTTCTTC
TRBV4-2	TRBJ1-3	-	-	16	CASSQSPGDSGNTIYF	TGTGCCAGCAGCCAATCCCCGGGAGACTCTGGAAACACCATATATTTT
TRBV4-1	TRBJ2-7	TRBD1	-	16	CASSQSPGQGSYEQYF	TGCGCCAGCAGCCAATCCCCGGGACAGGGTAGCTACGAGCAGTACTTC
TRBV24-1	TRBJ2-1	-	-	15	CATSDQPTSIGEQFF	TGTGCCACCAGTGACCAACCCACCAGCATAGGTGAGCAGTTCTTC
TRBV4-2	TRBJ2-1	TRBD2	-	17	CASSQDSGAGAYNEQFF	TGTGCCAGCAGCCAAGATTCAGGAGCGGGGGCCTACAATGAGCAGTTCTTC
TRBV9	TRBJ1-1	-	-	15	CASSVAEGSSSEAFF	TGTGCCAGCAGCGTAGCAGAGGGGTCGAGCTCTGAAGCTTTCTTT
TRBV24-1	TRBJ2-7	-	-	15	CATPRGSPTLDEQYF	TGTGCCACCCCCCGCGGTTCCCCCACCCTCGACGAGCAGTACTTC
TRBV11-3	TRBJ2-7	-	-	13	CASSSTGSDEQYF	TGTGCCAGCAGCTCAACGGGAAGTGACGAGCAGTACTTC
TRBV12-5	TRBJ1-1	-	-	16	CASGLSGKIRDEAAFF	TGTGCTAGTGGTTTGTCGGGGAAAATCCGAGACGAGGCAGCTTTCTTT
TRBV7-3	TRBJ2-5	-	-	14	CASSSGTSQETQYF	TGTGCCAGCAGCTCAGGGACATCCCAAGAGACCCAGTACTTC
TRBV5-6	TRBJ2-7	TRBD1	-	15	CASRYSGTGRPEQYF	TGTGCCAGCAGGTACTCGGGGACAGGGAGACCCGAGCAGTACTTC
TRBV7-9	TRBJ2-2	-	-	15	CASSLVLADTGELFF	TGTGCCAGCAGCTTAGTGCTAGCTGACACCGGGGAGCTGTTTTTT
TRBV5-1	TRBJ2-2	TRBD1	-	16	CASSPDRGLNTGELFF	TGCGCCAGCAGCCCGGACAGGGGGCTGAACACCGGGGAGCTGTTTTTT
TRBV7-2	TRBJ2-3	-	-	12	CASSSGVGAQYF	TGTGCCAGCAGCTCGGGCGTCGGTGCGCAGTATTTT
TRBV5-6	TRBJ1-4	-	-	14	CASSLYVTDEKLFF	TGTGCCAGCAGTCTCTACGTGACAGATGAAAAACTGTTTTTT
TRBV19	TRBJ1-3	-	-	16	CASTLQGILPGNTIYF	TGTGCCAGCACGCTTCAGGGGATTCTACCTGGAAACACCATATATTTT
TRBV7-3	TRBJ2-1	TRBD2	once	16	CASSLNRLAGFNEQFF	TGTGCCAGCAGCTTAAACAGACTAGCGGGGTTCAATGAGCAGTTCTTC
TRBV7-2	TRBJ1-5	TRBD1	-	17	CASSFQPGQGSNQPQHF	TGTGCCAGCAGCTTCCAACCGGGACAGGGGAGCAATCAGCCCCAGCATTTT
TRBV9	TRBJ2-1	-	-	13	CASSHGAGNEQFF	TGTGCCAGCAGCCATGGGGCAGGGAATGAGCAGTTCTTC
TRBV9	TRBJ1-1	-	-	12	CASSVGDTEAFF	TGTGCCAGCAGCGTCGGGGACACTGAAGCTTTCTTT
TRBV9	TRBJ1-1	TRBD1	-	16	CASSSGTGLMNTEAFF	TGTGCCAGCAGCTCCGGGACAGGCTTAATGAACACTGAAGCTTTCTTT
TRBV28	TRBJ1-5	-	-	12	CASKGFSQPQHF	TGTGCCAGCAAGGGGTTCTCTCAGCCCCAGCATTTT
TRBV20-1	TRBJ2-3	TRBD2	-	11	CSGGSPDTQYF	TGCAGCGGGGGGTCCCCGGATACGCAGTATTTT
TRBV3-1/TRBV3-2	TRBJ1-4	TRBD1	-	15	CASSQETGPNEKLFF	TGTGCCAGCAGCCAAGAGACAGGGCCCAATGAAAAACTGTTTTTT
TRBV6-5	TRBJ1-5	TRBD1	-	16	CASSFRTGLAGQPQHF	TGTGCCAGCAGTTTCAGGACAGGGCTAGCAGGACAGCCCCAGCATTTT
TRBV20-1	TRBJ2-3	TRBD2	few	14	CSASPSGLTDTQYF	TGCAGTGCTAGTCCTAGCGGGCTCACAGATACGCAGTATTTT
TRBV28	TRBJ1-2	TRBD1	-	15	CASSLRQGPFYGYTF	TGTGCCAGCAGTTTACGACAGGGGCCCTTCTATGGCTACACCTTC
TRBV4-1	TRBJ1-2	TRBD1	-	17	CASSTTATGTGDIGYTF	TGCGCCAGCAGCACAACCGCCACCGGGACAGGGGATATAGGCTACACCTTC
TRBV5-1	TRBJ1-6	-	-	15	CASSLRPGDNSPLHF	TGCGCCAGCAGCTTACGTCCAGGGGATAATTCACCCCTCCACTTT